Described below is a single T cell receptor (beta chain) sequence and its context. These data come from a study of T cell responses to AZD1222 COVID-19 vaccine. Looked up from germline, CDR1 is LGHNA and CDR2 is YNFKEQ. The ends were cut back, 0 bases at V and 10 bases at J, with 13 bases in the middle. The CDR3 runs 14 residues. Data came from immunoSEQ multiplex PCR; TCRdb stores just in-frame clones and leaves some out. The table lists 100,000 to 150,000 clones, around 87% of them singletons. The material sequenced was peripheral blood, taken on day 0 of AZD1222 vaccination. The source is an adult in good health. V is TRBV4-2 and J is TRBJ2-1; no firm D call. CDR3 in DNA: TGTGCCAGCAGCCAAGATCACGGGTTTCAAGAGCAGTTCTTC. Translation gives CASSQDHGFQEQFF.